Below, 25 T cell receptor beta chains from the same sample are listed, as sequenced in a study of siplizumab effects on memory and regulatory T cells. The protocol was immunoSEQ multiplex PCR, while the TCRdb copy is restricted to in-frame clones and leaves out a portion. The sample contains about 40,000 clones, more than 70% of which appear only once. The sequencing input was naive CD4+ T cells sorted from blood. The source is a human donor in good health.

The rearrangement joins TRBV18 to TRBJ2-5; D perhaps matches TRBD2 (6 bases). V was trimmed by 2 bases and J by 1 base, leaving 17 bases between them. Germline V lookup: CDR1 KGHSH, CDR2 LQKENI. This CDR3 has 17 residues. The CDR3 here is CASSPLPGSGLQETQYF. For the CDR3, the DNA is TGTGCCAGCTCACCATTGCCTGGTAGCGGCCTCCAAGAGACCCAGTACTTC.

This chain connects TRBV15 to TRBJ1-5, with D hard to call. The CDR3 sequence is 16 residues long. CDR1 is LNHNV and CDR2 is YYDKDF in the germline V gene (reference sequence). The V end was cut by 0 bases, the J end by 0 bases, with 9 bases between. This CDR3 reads CATSRDRLSSNQPQHF. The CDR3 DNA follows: TGTGCCACCAGCAGAGATCGGTTGAGTAGCAATCAGCCCCAGCATTTT.

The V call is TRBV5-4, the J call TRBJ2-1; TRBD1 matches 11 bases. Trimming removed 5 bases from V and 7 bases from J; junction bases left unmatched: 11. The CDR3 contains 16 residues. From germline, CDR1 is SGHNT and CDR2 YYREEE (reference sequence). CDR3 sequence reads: CASRDSDRGRRNEQFF. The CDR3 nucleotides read TGTGCCAGCAGGGACTCGGACAGGGGGCGTCGGAATGAGCAGTTCTTC. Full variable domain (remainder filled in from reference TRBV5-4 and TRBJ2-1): ETGVTQSPTHLIKTRGQQVTLRCSSQSGHNTVSWYQQALGQGPQFIFQYYREEENGRGNFPPRFSGLQFPNYSSELNVNALELDDSALYLCASRDSDRGRRNEQFFGPGTRLTVL.

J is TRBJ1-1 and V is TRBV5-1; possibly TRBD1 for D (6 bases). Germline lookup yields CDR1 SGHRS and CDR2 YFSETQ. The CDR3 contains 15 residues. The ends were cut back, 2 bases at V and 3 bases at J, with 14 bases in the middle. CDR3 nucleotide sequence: TGCGCCAGCAGCTTTTCAGGGGTAGAATACACTGAAGCTTTCTTT. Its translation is CASSFSGVEYTEAFF.

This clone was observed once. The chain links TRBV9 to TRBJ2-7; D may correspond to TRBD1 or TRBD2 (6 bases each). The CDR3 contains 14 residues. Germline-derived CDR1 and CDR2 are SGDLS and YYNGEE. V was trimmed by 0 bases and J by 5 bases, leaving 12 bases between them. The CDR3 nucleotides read TGTGCCAGCAGCGTAGACGGGGGCAACGACGAGCAGTACTTC. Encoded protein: CASSVDGGNDEQYF.

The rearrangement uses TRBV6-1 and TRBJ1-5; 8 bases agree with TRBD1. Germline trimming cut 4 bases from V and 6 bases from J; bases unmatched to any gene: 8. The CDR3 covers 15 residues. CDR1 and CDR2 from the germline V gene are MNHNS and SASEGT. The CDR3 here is CASSGWTGLIQPQHF. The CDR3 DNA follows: TGTGCCAGCAGTGGATGGACAGGGCTTATTCAGCCCCAGCATTTT.

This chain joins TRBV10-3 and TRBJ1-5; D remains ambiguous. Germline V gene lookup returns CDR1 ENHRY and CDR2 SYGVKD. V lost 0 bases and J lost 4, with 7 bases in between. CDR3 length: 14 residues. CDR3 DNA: TGTGCCATCAGTGAGTCGATAGGGAATCAGCCCCAGCATTTT. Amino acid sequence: CAISESIGNQPQHF.

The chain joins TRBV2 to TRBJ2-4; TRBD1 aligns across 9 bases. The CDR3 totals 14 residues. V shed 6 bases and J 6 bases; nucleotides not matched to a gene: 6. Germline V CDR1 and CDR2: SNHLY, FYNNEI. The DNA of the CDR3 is TGTGCCAGCAGGACGGGACAGGGCTTAAACATTCAGTACTTC. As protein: CASRTGQGLNIQYF.

The chain's CDR3 is CASSTVPTGELFF. The CDR3 coding sequence is TGTGCCAGCAGCACCGTCCCTACCGGGGAGCTGTTTTTT. The genes are TRBV9 and TRBJ2-2; D not certain. The germline V gene has CDR1 SGDLS and CDR2 YYNGEE. Trimming took off 4 bases at V and 5 bases at J, with 9 bases between the two ends. The CDR3 consists of 13 residues.

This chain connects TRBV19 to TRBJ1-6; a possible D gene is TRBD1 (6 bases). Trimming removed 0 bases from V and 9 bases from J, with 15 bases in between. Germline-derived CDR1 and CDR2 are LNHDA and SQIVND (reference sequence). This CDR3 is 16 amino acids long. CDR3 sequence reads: CASSIDDGRGFSPLHF. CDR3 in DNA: TGTGCCAGTAGTATAGATGACGGCAGGGGTTTTTCACCCCTCCACTTT.

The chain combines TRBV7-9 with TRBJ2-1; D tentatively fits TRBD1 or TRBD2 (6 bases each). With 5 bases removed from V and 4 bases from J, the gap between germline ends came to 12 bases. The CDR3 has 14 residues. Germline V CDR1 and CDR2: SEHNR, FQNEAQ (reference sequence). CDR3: CASSEEGVYNEQFF. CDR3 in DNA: TGTGCCAGCAGCGAGGAGGGGGTGTACAATGAGCAGTTCTTC.

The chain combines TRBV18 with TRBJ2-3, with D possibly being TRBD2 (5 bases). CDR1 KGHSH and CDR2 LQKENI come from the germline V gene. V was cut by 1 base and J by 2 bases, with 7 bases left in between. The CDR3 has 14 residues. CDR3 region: CASSPQEATDTQYF. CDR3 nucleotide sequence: TGTGCCAGCTCACCACAGGAGGCCACAGATACGCAGTATTTT.

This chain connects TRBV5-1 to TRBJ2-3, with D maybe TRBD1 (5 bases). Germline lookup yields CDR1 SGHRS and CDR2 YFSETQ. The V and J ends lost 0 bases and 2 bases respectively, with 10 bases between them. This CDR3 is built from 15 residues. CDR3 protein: CASSLGQIITDTQYF. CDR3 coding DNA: TGCGCCAGCAGCTTGGGACAGATCATCACAGATACGCAGTATTTT.

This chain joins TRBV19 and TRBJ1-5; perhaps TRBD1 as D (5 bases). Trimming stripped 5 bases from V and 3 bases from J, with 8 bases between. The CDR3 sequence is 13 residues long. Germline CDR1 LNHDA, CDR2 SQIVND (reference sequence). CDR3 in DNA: TGTGCCAGTAGTGTGACAGACAATCAGCCCCAGCATTTT. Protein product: CASSVTDNQPQHF.

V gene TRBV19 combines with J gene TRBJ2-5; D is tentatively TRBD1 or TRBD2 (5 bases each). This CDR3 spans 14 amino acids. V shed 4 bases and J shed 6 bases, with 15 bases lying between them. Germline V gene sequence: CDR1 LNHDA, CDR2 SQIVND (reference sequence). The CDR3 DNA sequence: TGTGCCAGTAGTAACCGGGACCAGCGACAGACCCAGTACTTC. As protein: CASSNRDQRQTQYF.

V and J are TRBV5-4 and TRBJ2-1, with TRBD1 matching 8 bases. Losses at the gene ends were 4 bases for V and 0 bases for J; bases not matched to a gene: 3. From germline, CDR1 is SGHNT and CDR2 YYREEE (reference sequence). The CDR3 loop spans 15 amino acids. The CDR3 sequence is CASSAGQGSYNEQFF. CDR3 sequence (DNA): TGTGCCAGCAGCGCAGGACAGGGCTCCTACAATGAGCAGTTCTTC.

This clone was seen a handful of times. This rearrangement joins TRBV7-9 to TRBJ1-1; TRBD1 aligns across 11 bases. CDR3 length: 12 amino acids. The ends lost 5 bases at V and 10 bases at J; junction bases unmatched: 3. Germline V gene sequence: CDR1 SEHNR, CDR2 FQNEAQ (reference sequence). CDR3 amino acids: CASSGQGAGAFF. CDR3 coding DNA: TGTGCCAGCAGCGGACAGGGGGCTGGAGCTTTCTTT.

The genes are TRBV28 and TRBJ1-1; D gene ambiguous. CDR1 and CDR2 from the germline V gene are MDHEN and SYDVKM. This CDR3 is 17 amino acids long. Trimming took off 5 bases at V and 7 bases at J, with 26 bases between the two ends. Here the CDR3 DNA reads TGTGCCAGCAGTCTCTCGGTATCTCGTCCAGTGCTTCATGAAGCTTTCTTT. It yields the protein CASSLSVSRPVLHEAFF.

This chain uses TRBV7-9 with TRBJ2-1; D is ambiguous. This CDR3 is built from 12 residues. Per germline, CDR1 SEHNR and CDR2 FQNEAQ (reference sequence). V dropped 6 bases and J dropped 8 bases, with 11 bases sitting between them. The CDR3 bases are TGTGCCAGCAGTAGGGTCTCGTATGAGCAGTTCTTC. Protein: CASSRVSYEQFF.

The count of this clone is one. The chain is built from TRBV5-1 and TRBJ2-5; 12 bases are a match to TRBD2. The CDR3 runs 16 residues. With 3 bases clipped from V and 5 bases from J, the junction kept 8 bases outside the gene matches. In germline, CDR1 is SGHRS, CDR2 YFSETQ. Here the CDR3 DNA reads TGCGCCAGCAGCTCCTCTAGCGGGGGGGCCCCGGAGACCCAGTACTTC. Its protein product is CASSSSSGGAPETQYF. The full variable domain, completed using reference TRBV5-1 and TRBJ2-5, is KAGVTQTPRYLIKTRGQQVTLSCSPISGHRSVSWYQQTPGQGLQFLFEYFSETQRNKGNFPGRFSGRQFSNSRSEMNVSTLELGDSALYLCASSSSSGGAPETQYFGPGTRLLVL.

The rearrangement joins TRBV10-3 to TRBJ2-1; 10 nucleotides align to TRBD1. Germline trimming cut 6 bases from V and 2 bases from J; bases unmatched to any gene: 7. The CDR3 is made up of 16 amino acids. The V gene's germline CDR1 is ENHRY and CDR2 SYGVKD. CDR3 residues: CAISPGQGRPYNEQFF. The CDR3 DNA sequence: TGTGCCATCAGCCCGGGACAGGGGCGTCCCTACAATGAGCAGTTCTTC.

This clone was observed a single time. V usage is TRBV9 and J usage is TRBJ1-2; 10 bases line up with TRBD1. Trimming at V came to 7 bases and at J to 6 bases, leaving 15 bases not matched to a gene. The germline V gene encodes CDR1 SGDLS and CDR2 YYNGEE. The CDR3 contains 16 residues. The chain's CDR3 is CASSPWDRGILHGYTF. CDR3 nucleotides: TGTGCCAGCTCACCTTGGGACAGGGGAATCCTCCATGGCTACACCTTC.

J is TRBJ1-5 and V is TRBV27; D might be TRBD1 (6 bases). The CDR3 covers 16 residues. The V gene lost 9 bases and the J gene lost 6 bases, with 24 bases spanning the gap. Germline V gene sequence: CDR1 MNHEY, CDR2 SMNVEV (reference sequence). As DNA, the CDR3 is TGTGCCAGACTTGCAACGGGCGGGGAACAGGGTCAGCCCCAGCATTTT. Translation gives CARLATGGEQGQPQHF.

CDR3 coding DNA: TGTGCCAGCAGCCAGACTATTCCCTACGAGCAGTACTTC. Its protein product is CASSQTIPYEQYF. The chain uses TRBV6-6 and TRBJ2-7; possibly TRBD2 for D (5 bases). With 6 bases removed from V and 2 bases from J, the gap between germline ends came to 11 bases. CDR3 length equals 13 residues. Germline loops: CDR1 MNHNY, CDR2 SVGAGI (reference sequence).

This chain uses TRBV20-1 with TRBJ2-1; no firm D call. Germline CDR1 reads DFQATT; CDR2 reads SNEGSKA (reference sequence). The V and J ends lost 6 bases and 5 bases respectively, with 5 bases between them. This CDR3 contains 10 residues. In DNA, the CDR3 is TGCAGTGCATTAAACAATGAGCAGTTCTTC. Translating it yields CSALNNEQFF.